This paragraph reports one TCR beta chain. Antigen specificity is unknown. Sequencing was performed with immunoSEQ multiplex PCR; in TCRdb, only in-frame clones are kept and a portion is missing. The sample includes 20,000 to 25,000 clones, 79% of them seen just once. The sample comes from a study of STAT5B mutations in CD4+ large granular lymphocyte leukemia. Whole-study context: Among healthy donors, a particular HLA allele went with more CDR3 'QG' motifs. Study-level findings and limits: About a quarter of private leukemic clonotypes occurred rarely in other patients' non-leukemic repertoires.

V was pared by 7 bases and J by 0 bases, with 25 bases between. This CDR3 region has 17 residues. CDR1 is SQVTM, CDR2 ANQGSEA, per germline. The sample taken for sequencing was CD4+ T cells from blood buffy coats. The sequence came from a human donor in good health. The gene calls are TRBV29-1 and TRBJ2-7, with D tentatively TRBD1 or TRBD2 (5 bases each). The CDR3 region is CSALYSRMGRTSYEQYF. The CDR3 DNA reads TGCAGCGCCCTATATAGTCGGATGGGACGGACCTCCTACGAGCAGTACTTC.